This T cell receptor beta chain is drawn from a study of OX40 agonist ivuxolimab in advanced cancers. The timepoints at which blood was sampled were baseline, cycle 4 day 1, and cycle 7 day 1. Using immunoSEQ multiplex PCR, the repertoire was profiled, and TCRdb retains in-frame clones only, with some absent. The profile covers tens of thousands of clones, with approximately 90% appearing a single time and around 0.61% taken by the ten largest. Looked up from germline, CDR1 is GTSNPN and CDR2 is SVGIG (reference sequence). This CDR3 is built from 14 residues. Trimming removed 2 bases at V and 2 bases at J, with 10 bases between.

The receptor's source is an adult with an advanced solid tumor such as melanoma, head and neck, liver or kidney cancer. This sample comprised CD4+ or CD8+ T cells sorted from blood, obtained in a trial of the OX40 agonist ivuxolimab. V usage is TRBV30 and J usage is TRBJ2-1; no definite D call. CDR3 residues: CAWSRSPTYNEQFF. CDR3 bases: TGTGCCTGGAGTCGTAGCCCAACCTACAATGAGCAGTTCTTC.